This TCR beta chain derives from a study of shared clonotypes between healthy human individuals. Overall study results and limits: Specimens sampled were limited to blood, with tissue repertoires likely differing.

Of note for this clone: Its antigen is not known.

This CDR3 spans 17 amino acids. V trimming: 4 bases; J trimming: 0 bases; junction bases outside the gene matches: 7. Germline CDR1 and CDR2: LNHDA and SQIVND (reference sequence). A CD45RA+ naive subset and a CD45RA-negative memory subset were split from CD4+ cells. Generated by immunoSEQ multiplex PCR, the TCRdb table keeps only in-frame clones and is missing some. The sample lists 2.3 million or so clones; approximately 93% were seen once. This TCR came from a man aged 18-30 years in good health. Some clones in this sample may be carry-over from other donors' samples. V and J are TRBV19 and TRBJ1-5, with TRBD1 matching over 9 bases. What was sequenced was naive CD4+ T cells from PBMCs. Indicated subset: CD45RA+ positively selected. The CDR3 nucleotides read TGTGCCAGTAGTAAGCGGGCGGGACAGGGTAGCAATCAGCCCCAGCATTTT. Protein sequence: CASSKRAGQGSNQPQHF.